The 16 T cell receptor beta chains reported below all come from one sample, sequenced in a study of blood T cell repertoires in COVID-19. The method was immunoSEQ multiplex PCR; TCRdb's version includes in-frame clones alone and lacks a portion of them. The sample yields some 300,000 clones, over 85% seen once. Sequenced sample: PBMCs or T cells enriched from blood (not recorded which). The receptor source for this set is a woman in her twenties or thirties who had recovered from COVID-19.

This chain uses TRBV10-1 with TRBJ2-1; TRBD1 agrees at 11 bases. From germline, CDR1 is WNHNN and CDR2 SYGVQD (reference sequence). This CDR3 is 14 amino acids long. Trimming removed 5 bases from V and 8 bases from J; junction bases left unmatched: 5. CDR3 DNA: TGCGCCAGCAGTCAACCGGGACAGGGGGATGAGCAGTTCTTC. Its translation is CASSQPGQGDEQFF.

The chain combines TRBV29-1 with TRBJ2-1; 7 bases line up with TRBD2. V shed 8 bases and J 10 bases; nucleotides not matched to a gene: 17. Germline assignment: CDR1 SQVTM and CDR2 ANQGSEA. There are 14 residues in the CDR3. The CDR3, as DNA: TGCAGCATAACCCTAGCGGAGACACAATGGGAGCAGTTCTTC. Translating gives CSITLAETQWEQFF.

V is TRBV4-1 and J is TRBJ2-7; 7 bases match TRBD1. V trimming: 4 bases; J trimming: 3 bases; junction bases outside the gene matches: 15. The CDR3 is made up of 17 amino acids. The germline V gene encodes CDR1 MGHRA and CDR2 YSYEKL. CDR3 nucleotide sequence: TGCGCCAGCAGCCCTCTATTCCCGGGACAGATAGGCTACGAGCAGTACTTC. Translating gives CASSPLFPGQIGYEQYF.

The chain carries TRBV18 and TRBJ1-5; D is unclear. Trimming left V 6 bases short and J 5 bases short, with 14 bases between. CDR1 and CDR2 from the germline V gene are KGHSH and LQKENI. This CDR3 is built from 14 residues. CDR3: CASSLIVGDQPQHF. The CDR3 DNA is TGTGCCAGCTCCCTCATCGTGGGAGATCAGCCCCAGCATTTT.

The rearrangement uses TRBV6-5 and TRBJ1-1, with D uncertain. Germline V gene sequence: CDR1 MNHEY, CDR2 SVGAGI. The germline V and J ends were trimmed by 0 bases and 1 base, with 9 bases remaining between them. This CDR3 region has 15 residues. Written as DNA, the CDR3 is TGTGCCAGCAGTTACTCGATCGTACAGAACACTGAAGCTTTCTTT. It codes for CASSYSIVQNTEAFF.

The chain uses TRBV28 and TRBJ2-3; D might be TRBD1 (5 bases). The CDR3 has 14 residues. Trimming removed 5 bases at V and 6 bases at J, with 15 bases between. CDR1 and CDR2 from the germline V gene are MDHEN and SYDVKM. CDR3 residues: CASSPRGTSDTQYF. DNA for the CDR3: TGTGCCAGCAGTCCTAGGGGAACCTCGGATACGCAGTATTTT.

The gene calls are TRBV15 and TRBJ2-7; D perhaps matches TRBD2 (7 bases). Trimming left V 3 bases short and J 3 bases short, with 15 bases between. The CDR3 consists of 15 residues. Germline loops: CDR1 LNHNV, CDR2 YYDKDF (reference sequence). Here the CDR3 DNA reads TGTGCCACCAGCAGCGAGGGGGGGAAAGACTACGAGCAGTACTTC. Protein: CATSSEGGKDYEQYF.

The chain is built from TRBV11-3 and TRBJ2-2; D is unresolved. The CDR3 covers 13 residues. Germline V CDR1 and CDR2: SGHNT, YENEEA. V was cut by 6 bases and J by 6 bases, with 11 bases left in between. CDR3 DNA: TGTGCCAGCAGTCGGGTGGGTGCCGGGGAGCTGTTTTTT. The encoded protein is CASSRVGAGELFF.

The chain combines TRBV11-2 with TRBJ2-7; TRBD1 might be the D (5 bases). CDR1 is SGHAT, CDR2 FQNNGV, per germline. With 6 bases removed from V and 7 bases from J, the gap between germline ends came to 13 bases. The CDR3 is made up of 12 amino acids. CDR3 amino acids: CASRQGVREQYF. The DNA of the CDR3 is TGTGCCAGCAGGCAAGGGGTGCGGGAGCAGTACTTC.

This chain connects TRBV7-3 to TRBJ2-3; TRBD2 matches at 9 bases. CDR3 length equals 16 residues. J gave up 4 bases and V 2 bases, and 7 bases lay outside the gene matches. CDR1 is SGHTA, CDR2 FQGTGA, per germline. The CDR3 coding sequence is TGTGCCAGCAGCTTAGGGGTAGCGGGAGACTCAGATACGCAGTATTTT. It specifies CASSLGVAGDSDTQYF.

The chain couples TRBV7-9 to TRBJ2-2; a possible D gene is TRBD2 (6 bases). The CDR3 has 15 residues. Trimming cost V 5 bases and J 3 bases, with 13 bases left between them. Germline-derived CDR1 and CDR2 are SEHNR and FQNEAQ (reference sequence). CDR3 region: CASSRLREHTGELFF. As DNA, the CDR3 is TGTGCCAGCAGCCGTCTCCGGGAGCACACCGGGGAGCTGTTTTTT.

This chain connects TRBV7-9 to TRBJ1-3; 7 bases map to TRBD1. CDR3 length: 16 amino acids. V was clipped by 5 bases and J by 0 bases; unmatched bases: 7. The germline gives CDR1 SEHNR, CDR2 FQNEAQ (reference sequence). The CDR3, as DNA: TGTGCCAGCAGCCTAACCACAGGGGTCTCTGGAAACACCATATATTTT. This codes for CASSLTTGVSGNTIYF.

This rearrangement joins TRBV5-1 to TRBJ2-1; D perhaps matches TRBD2 (5 bases). This CDR3 is 15 amino acids long. CDR1 is SGHRS and CDR2 is YFSETQ in the germline V gene. The V end lost 0 bases, the J end lost 4 bases, and 11 bases lay between the germline ends. The CDR3 nucleotides are TGCGCCAGCAGCTTGGGGCTAGCAGTATACAATGAGCAGTTCTTC. Residues: CASSLGLAVYNEQFF.

The V call is TRBV6-5, the J call TRBJ1-6; D might be TRBD1 (6 bases). Per the germline V gene, CDR1 is MNHEY and CDR2 is SVGAGI. Trimming left V 6 bases short and J 10 bases short, with 19 bases between. The CDR3 totals 15 residues. The CDR3 DNA reads TGTGCCAGCAGCACTCAATTGGGGGGGCGATCACCCCTCCACTTT. Its protein is CASSTQLGGRSPLHF.

V is TRBV6-5 and J is TRBJ2-1; D uncertain. The germline V and J ends were trimmed by 8 bases and 2 bases, with 13 bases remaining between them. Germline values: CDR1 MNHEY, CDR2 SVGAGI. CDR3 length: 14 residues. The CDR3: CASFPSAAYNEQFF. DNA for the CDR3: TGTGCCAGCTTCCCAAGCGCAGCCTACAATGAGCAGTTCTTC.

CDR3 DNA sequence: TGTGCCAGCAGTGAAGCGGGAGCATTGTGGGAGCAGTACTTC. This sequence encodes CASSEAGALWEQYF. The J gene is TRBJ2-7, the V gene TRBV2; D might be TRBD2 (5 bases). The ends were cut back, 0 bases at V and 7 bases at J, with 13 bases in the middle. CDR3 size: 14 residues. CDR1 and CDR2 from the germline V gene are SNHLY and FYNNEI.